The rows below give T cell receptor beta chains drawn from one sample of a study of glioma-infiltrating T cells. TCRdb called the multiplex PCR reads again in MiXCR, with one record for every CDR3 protein. The table includes over 130,000 distinct CDR3 sequences, approximately 39% detected once. The sequenced material came from glioma tissue, nonneoplastic brain tissue, or PBMCs (not recorded which). These receptors all come from a human donor with low-grade glioma or glioblastoma, undergoing nonglioma brain surgery, or in good health (not recorded which). Both conserved end residues are part of each CDR3. Fields, in order: V gene, J gene, D gene, clone size, CDR3 protein, CDR3 DNA. A D gene is named only where the DNA matches it firmly. Clone size is not always given. Where it is, it says once, few, many or a class for expanded clones.

v_gene: TRBV29-1; j_gene: TRBJ2-5; d_gene: NA; abundance: NA; CDR3aa: CSAGTVETQYF; CDR3nt: TGCAGTGCTGGGACCGTAGAGACCCAGTACTTC
v_gene: TRBV6-2/TRBV6-3; j_gene: TRBJ2-7; d_gene: TRBD1; abundance: few; CDR3aa: CAASGTGSSYEQYF; CDR3nt: TGTGCCGCTTCCGGGACAGGTTCCTCCTACGAGCAGTACTTC
v_gene: TRBV28; j_gene: TRBJ1-2; d_gene: NA; abundance: NA; CDR3aa: CASSLPGLYNYGYTF; CDR3nt: TGTGCCAGCAGTTTACCAGGACTTTATAACTATGGCTACACCTTC
v_gene: TRBV20-1; j_gene: TRBJ2-4; d_gene: TRBD1; abundance: NA; CDR3aa: CSARVKYRGLIQYF; CDR3nt: TGCAGTGCTAGAGTCAAATACAGGGGGCTAATTCAGTACTTC
v_gene: TRBV7-6; j_gene: TRBJ2-1; d_gene: NA; abundance: NA; CDR3aa: CASSLTPAGQSSYNEQFF; CDR3nt: TGTGCCAGCAGTTTAACCCCCGCCGGACAGAGCTCCTACAATGAGCAGTTCTTC
v_gene: TRBV6-2/TRBV6-3; j_gene: TRBJ2-3; d_gene: NA; abundance: NA; CDR3aa: CASSYSRGTQYF; CDR3nt: TGTGCCAGCAGTTACTCGCGCGGTACGCAGTATTTT
v_gene: TRBV28; j_gene: TRBJ2-1; d_gene: NA; abundance: NA; CDR3aa: CASRQRKGINEQFF; CDR3nt: TGTGCCAGCAGACAAAGAAAGGGGATCAATGAGCAGTTCTTC
v_gene: TRBV9; j_gene: TRBJ2-1; d_gene: TRBD1; abundance: NA; CDR3aa: CASGVGTGSYNEQFF; CDR3nt: TGTGCCAGCGGCGTCGGGACAGGTTCCTACAATGAGCAGTTCTTC
v_gene: TRBV27; j_gene: TRBJ1-5; d_gene: NA; abundance: NA; CDR3aa: CASRSRQNSNQPQHF; CDR3nt: TGTGCCAGCAGAAGCCGACAGAATAGCAATCAGCCCCAGCATTTT
v_gene: TRBV2; j_gene: TRBJ2-5; d_gene: TRBD2; abundance: NA; CDR3aa: CASSGASGGKVAKETQYF; CDR3nt: TGTGCCAGCAGTGGGGCTAGCGGAGGGAAAGTAGCGAAAGAGACCCAGTACTTC
v_gene: TRBV7-2; j_gene: TRBJ2-7; d_gene: NA; abundance: NA; CDR3aa: CASSPEFVGSHEQYF; CDR3nt: TGTGCCAGCAGCCCGGAATTTGTGGGGTCACACGAGCAGTACTTC
v_gene: TRBV6-1; j_gene: TRBJ2-7; d_gene: TRBD2; abundance: once; CDR3aa: CASSKSGGGSYEQYF; CDR3nt: TGTGCCAGCAGTAAAAGCGGGGGGGGCTCCTACGAGCAGTACTTC
v_gene: TRBV7-2; j_gene: TRBJ2-1; d_gene: NA; abundance: few; CDR3aa: CASSLAEGRYNEQFF; CDR3nt: TGTGCCAGCAGCTTAGCGGAGGGACGCTACAATGAGCAGTTCTTC
v_gene: TRBV27; j_gene: TRBJ2-1; d_gene: TRBD2; abundance: many; CDR3aa: CASSLTTSLDEQFF; CDR3nt: TGTGCCAGCAGTTTGACGACTAGCTTGGATGAGCAGTTCTTC
v_gene: TRBV20-1; j_gene: TRBJ2-1; d_gene: NA; abundance: few; CDR3aa: CSARVPESSYNEQFF; CDR3nt: TGCAGTGCTAGAGTTCCGGAGAGCTCCTACAATGAGCAGTTCTTC
v_gene: TRBV4-2; j_gene: TRBJ2-1; d_gene: NA; abundance: NA; CDR3aa: CASSQTPGAQFF; CDR3nt: TGTGCCAGCAGCCAAACCCCCGGGGCACAGTTCTTC
v_gene: TRBV12-3/TRBV12-4; j_gene: TRBJ2-1; d_gene: NA; abundance: NA; CDR3aa: CASSSWLGSDNEQFF; CDR3nt: TGTGCCAGCAGCTCGTGGCTGGGCAGCGACAATGAGCAGTTCTTC
v_gene: TRBV28; j_gene: TRBJ1-2; d_gene: TRBD1; abundance: many; CDR3aa: CASTDGTGNYGYTF; CDR3nt: TGTGCCAGCACCGACGGGACAGGGAACTATGGCTACACCTTC
v_gene: TRBV7-9; j_gene: TRBJ1-1; d_gene: NA; abundance: NA; CDR3aa: CASSLGGPMNTEAFF; CDR3nt: TGTGCCAGCAGCTTAGGCGGGCCCATGAACACTGAAGCTTTCTTT
v_gene: TRBV6-6; j_gene: TRBJ1-2; d_gene: NA; abundance: NA; CDR3aa: CASSYSADYNYGYTF; CDR3nt: TGTGCCAGCAGTTACTCGGCAGATTACAACTATGGCTACACCTTC
v_gene: TRBV6-1; j_gene: TRBJ2-1; d_gene: TRBD2; abundance: few; CDR3aa: CATSLSGGMYEQFF; CDR3nt: TGTGCCACCAGCCTTAGCGGGGGGATGTATGAGCAGTTCTTC
v_gene: TRBV18; j_gene: TRBJ1-2; d_gene: NA; abundance: NA; CDR3aa: CASSPRAGDGYTF; CDR3nt: TGTGCCAGCTCACCACGGGCAGGGGATGGCTACACCTTC
v_gene: TRBV28; j_gene: TRBJ2-3; d_gene: NA; abundance: few; CDR3aa: CASSFRQETDTQYF; CDR3nt: TGTGCCAGCAGCTTCCGACAGGAGACAGATACGCAGTATTTT
v_gene: TRBV10-2; j_gene: TRBJ2-2; d_gene: NA; abundance: NA; CDR3aa: CASTIRRDGELFF; CDR3nt: TGCGCCAGCACTATTAGGAGGGACGGGGAGCTGTTTTTT
v_gene: TRBV12-3/TRBV12-4; j_gene: TRBJ2-7; d_gene: NA; abundance: NA; CDR3aa: CASSLSPEGSYEQYF; CDR3nt: TGTGCCAGCAGTTTATCACCTGAGGGCTCCTACGAGCAGTACTTC
v_gene: TRBV9; j_gene: TRBJ2-7; d_gene: TRBD1; abundance: NA; CDR3aa: CASSAWTGTPYEQYF; CDR3nt: TGTGCCAGCAGCGCCTGGACAGGGACACCCTACGAGCAGTACTTC
v_gene: TRBV20-1; j_gene: TRBJ2-3; d_gene: NA; abundance: few; CDR3aa: CSAHMTTGVPPRWF; CDR3nt: TGCAGTGCCCACATGACGACGGGGGTTCCCCCCCGGTGGTTT
v_gene: TRBV12-3/TRBV12-4; j_gene: TRBJ2-1; d_gene: NA; abundance: NA; CDR3aa: CASSLESSARYNEQFF; CDR3nt: TGTGCCAGCAGTTTAGAGAGCTCGGCGAGGTACAATGAGCAGTTCTTC
v_gene: TRBV20-1; j_gene: TRBJ1-2; d_gene: NA; abundance: NA; CDR3aa: CSASDEAHYGYTF; CDR3nt: TGCAGTGCTAGTGACGAAGCACACTATGGCTACACCTTC
v_gene: TRBV4-1; j_gene: TRBJ2-5; d_gene: TRBD2; abundance: NA; CDR3aa: CASSQAPGLAGSSQQTQYF; CDR3nt: TGCGCCAGCAGCCAAGCCCCGGGACTAGCGGGAAGTTCCCAACAGACCCAGTACTTC
v_gene: TRBV28; j_gene: TRBJ1-2; d_gene: NA; abundance: NA; CDR3aa: CASRLTGQSGYTF; CDR3nt: TGTGCCAGCAGGTTAACAGGGCAGAGTGGCTACACCTTC
v_gene: TRBV6-6; j_gene: TRBJ2-5; d_gene: TRBD1; abundance: NA; CDR3aa: CASSYSTGIRGTQYF; CDR3nt: TGTGCCAGCAGTTACTCGACAGGGATTAGGGGGACCCAGTACTTC
v_gene: TRBV7-3; j_gene: TRBJ2-3; d_gene: NA; abundance: few; CDR3aa: CASSHLTDTQYF; CDR3nt: TGTGCCAGCAGCCACCTAACAGATACGCAGTATTTT
v_gene: TRBV7-8; j_gene: TRBJ2-1; d_gene: TRBD2; abundance: NA; CDR3aa: CASSLRAGGHNEQFF; CDR3nt: TGTGCCAGCAGCTTAAGGGCGGGAGGACACAATGAGCAGTTCTTC
v_gene: TRBV2; j_gene: TRBJ1-2; d_gene: NA; abundance: NA; CDR3aa: CASRSWSYGYTF; CDR3nt: TGTGCCAGCAGATCCTGGTCCTATGGCTACACCTTC
v_gene: TRBV12-3/TRBV12-4; j_gene: TRBJ2-1; d_gene: NA; abundance: once; CDR3aa: CASSLAWGSSYNKQFF; CDR3nt: TGTGCCAGCAGTTTAGCTTGGGGGAGCTCCTACAATAAGCAGTTCTTC
v_gene: TRBV19; j_gene: TRBJ1-6; d_gene: TRBD1; abundance: NA; CDR3aa: CASSSQRTGPYSPPHF; CDR3nt: TGTGCCAGTAGTTCCCAGCGGACAGGCCCTTATTCACCCCCCCACTTT
v_gene: TRBV4-2; j_gene: TRBJ1-1; d_gene: TRBD1; abundance: few; CDR3aa: CASSRTGASNTEAFF; CDR3nt: TGTGCCAGCAGCAGGACAGGGGCCTCAAACACTGAAGCTTTCTTT
v_gene: TRBV4-2; j_gene: TRBJ2-1; d_gene: NA; abundance: NA; CDR3aa: CASSQVNQREQFF; CDR3nt: TGTGCCAGCAGCCAAGTAAACCAGAGGGAGCAGTTCTTC
v_gene: TRBV20-1; j_gene: TRBJ2-1; d_gene: TRBD2; abundance: NA; CDR3aa: CSATSGTSGTNEQLF; CDR3nt: TGCAGTGCTACCTCCGGGACTAGCGGGACCAATGAGCAGCTCTTC